A selection of T cell receptor beta chains follows, all from one sample in a study of identical twins. One entry per CDR3 protein results from TCRdb running MiXCR on the 5' RACE reads. The sample consists of some 500,000 distinct CDR3 sequences, approximately 15% of them appearing once. The same data also went into a second study, on yellow fever vaccine responses in identical twins.

What was sequenced was CD4+ T cells sorted from blood. These receptors came from a woman under 30 in good health. Each CDR3 is given with its conserved first and last residue. The D gene is left open where the match is weak. Clone size is not always given. Where it is, it says once, few, many or a class for expanded clones.

V gene,J gene,D gene,clone size,CDR3 DNA,CDR3 protein
TRBV7-2,TRBJ2-1,TRBD2,NA,TGTGCCAGCAGCCCCCAGCGGGACTTGGGGCAGTTCTTC,CASSPQRDLGQFF
TRBV21-1,TRBJ2-7,NA,NA,TGTGCCAGCAGCCTCACTAGCGGGGTTACCTACGAGCAGTACTTC,CASSLTSGVTYEQYF
TRBV7-9,TRBJ2-3,TRBD1,few,TGTGCCAGCAGCTTCGGGACAGGGATCACAGATACGCAGTATTTT,CASSFGTGITDTQYF
TRBV20-1,TRBJ2-7,TRBD2,many,TGCAGTGCTGGGGGCACACTAGCGGGGGTGTTGGAGCAGTACTTC,CSAGGTLAGVLEQYF
TRBV6-2/TRBV6-3,TRBJ2-3,TRBD1,NA,TGTGCCAGCACCCGAGGGACAGCGATCACAGATACGCAGTATTTT,CASTRGTAITDTQYF
TRBV6-2/TRBV6-3,TRBJ2-2,NA,NA,TGTGCCAGCAGTCCCCGGACATTGAACACCGGGGAGCTGTTTTTT,CASSPRTLNTGELFF
TRBV2,TRBJ2-3,NA,NA,TGTGCCAGCAGTGGGGACGGACCCACAGATACGCAGTATTTT,CASSGDGPTDTQYF
TRBV28,TRBJ2-7,TRBD1,NA,TGTGCCAGCAGTCCCCCTCATTGGACAGGGATCTACGAGCAGTACTTC,CASSPPHWTGIYEQYF
TRBV5-1,TRBJ2-7,NA,few,TGCGCCAGCAGCTCTATCCTAGCGCCGACCTACGAGCAGTACTTC,CASSSILAPTYEQYF
TRBV27,TRBJ2-7,TRBD1,many,TGTGCCAGCAGTATCCTGGGACAGGGAGGCGAGCAGTACTTC,CASSILGQGGEQYF
TRBV3-1,TRBJ2-1,NA,NA,TGTGCCAGCAGCCGAGATCAAGATAATGAGCAGTTCTTC,CASSRDQDNEQFF
TRBV29-1,TRBJ2-1,TRBD2,many,TGCAGCGCCCGGACTAGCGCCATATATGAGCAGTTCTTC,CSARTSAIYEQFF
TRBV6-4,TRBJ2-1,TRBD2,NA,TGTGCCAGCAGTGAAGCGGGAGAAATCAGCAATGAGCAGTTCTTC,CASSEAGEISNEQFF
TRBV20-1,TRBJ2-2,TRBD2,few,TGCAGTGCTAGAGATGCTGGGACTAGAGTCGCTGGGGAGCTGTTTTTT,CSARDAGTRVAGELFF
TRBV20-1,TRBJ1-5,TRBD1,many,TGCAGTGTTACAGGGGGCGCCGATCAGCCCCAGCATTTT,CSVTGGADQPQHF
TRBV4-2,TRBJ2-1,NA,NA,TGTGCCAGCAGCCAAGTCGGTGAACAGCTCGACCACCAGTTCTTC,CASSQVGEQLDHQFF
TRBV6-2/TRBV6-3,TRBJ1-5,NA,NA,TGTGCCAGCAGGTACCGAGGGGAAATGTCGGGCAATCAGCCCCAGCATTTT,CASRYRGEMSGNQPQHF
TRBV25-1,TRBJ1-2,TRBD1,NA,TGTGCCAGCAGTGATGACAGGGATTCCGCCGGCTACACCTTC,CASSDDRDSAGYTF
TRBV28,TRBJ1-5,NA,many,TGTGCCAGCAGTTTAGACGGGGGTAGCAATCAGCCCCAGCATTTT,CASSLDGGSNQPQHF
TRBV9,TRBJ1-6,TRBD1,few,TGTGCCAGCAGCGGTTTCGACAGGGGGGATTCACCCCTCCACTTT,CASSGFDRGDSPLHF
TRBV4-1,TRBJ2-2,NA,NA,TGCGCCAGCAGCCTGCGGAGAGGCACCGGGGAGCTGTTTTTT,CASSLRRGTGELFF
TRBV7-9,TRBJ2-7,TRBD1,few,TGTGCCAGCGGTCCCCTGGGACAGGGTTTCGGCGAGCAGTACTTC,CASGPLGQGFGEQYF
TRBV9,TRBJ2-7,TRBD1,few,TGTGCCAGCAGCGTAGGGCAGGGGGTTGACTACGAGCAGTACTTC,CASSVGQGVDYEQYF
TRBV11-2,TRBJ2-1,NA,once,TGTGCCAGCAGCTGGGGATTCTCCTACAATGAGCAGTTCTTC,CASSWGFSYNEQFF
TRBV4-2,TRBJ2-7,NA,NA,TGTGCCAGCAGCCCGCCCACTTCCGGGACCGTTAACTTC,CASSPPTSGTVNF
TRBV6-1,TRBJ2-7,NA,NA,TGTGCCAGCAGCCCCTATGGATTGAGAGACGAGCAGTACTTC,CASSPYGLRDEQYF
TRBV28,TRBJ2-7,TRBD2,few,TGTGCCAGCACGAACCTGGGGGGGTACTCCTACGAGCAGTACTTC,CASTNLGGYSYEQYF
TRBV19,TRBJ2-7,TRBD2,NA,TGTGCCAGTAGTGTAGAGCGGGGGGCCGAGCAGTACTTC,CASSVERGAEQYF
TRBV11-2,TRBJ2-7,TRBD2,few,TGTGCCAGCAGCTCGCCGGGACTAGGTAGCTCCTACGAGCAGTACTTC,CASSSPGLGSSYEQYF
TRBV29-1,TRBJ2-2,NA,few,TGCAGCGTTGAACAAACCGGGGAGCTGTTTTTT,CSVEQTGELFF
TRBV25-1,TRBJ1-3,NA,NA,TGTGCCAGCAGTGAAGGTTGGGAGAACTCTGGAAACACCATATATTTT,CASSEGWENSGNTIYF
TRBV12-3/TRBV12-4,TRBJ2-1,TRBD2,few,TGTGCCAGCAGTTTGCCCTGGAGACTAGCGGACAACAATGAGCAGTTCTTC,CASSLPWRLADNNEQFF
TRBV2,TRBJ2-1,NA,few,TGTGCCAGCGGGGGTTTGTTACCTGAGCAGTTCTTC,CASGGLLPEQFF
TRBV19,TRBJ2-5,TRBD1,NA,TGTGCCAGTAGCAAGTCCCGGGACAGGGGGCTGGAGACCCAGTACTTC,CASSKSRDRGLETQYF
TRBV5-4,TRBJ2-3,NA,NA,TGTGCCAGCAGCTTGGATTACGGGAGCACAGATACGCAGTATTTT,CASSLDYGSTDTQYF
TRBV18,TRBJ2-5,NA,few,TGTGCCAGCTCACGCCAGGCCCTTCAAGAGACCCAGTACTTC,CASSRQALQETQYF
TRBV24-1,TRBJ2-3,NA,few,TGTGCCACCATGGACAGCACAGATACGCAGTATTTT,CATMDSTDTQYF
TRBV11-2,TRBJ2-5,NA,few,TGTGCCAGCAGCATAAGGACAGTACAAGAGACCCAGTACTTC,CASSIRTVQETQYF
TRBV27,TRBJ2-7,TRBD2,few,TGTGCCAGCAGTTTAACTAGCGGGAGAGCCTACGAGCAGTACTTC,CASSLTSGRAYEQYF
TRBV10-1,TRBJ2-7,NA,few,TGCGCCAGCTCTGAACGACAAGGGGGCTACGAGCAGTACTTC,CASSERQGGYEQYF
TRBV6-2/TRBV6-3,TRBJ2-7,TRBD1,NA,TGTGCCAGCAGACAAACCGGGACAGCCGACTACGAGCAGTACTTC,CASRQTGTADYEQYF
TRBV5-1,TRBJ1-6,NA,few,TGCGCCAGCAGCCCAAAAAATAATTCACCCCTCCACTTT,CASSPKNNSPLHF
TRBV7-2,TRBJ2-5,TRBD1,NA,TGTGCCAGCAGCCCAGGGGGTCAGGTCGGAGAGACCCAGTACTTC,CASSPGGQVGETQYF
TRBV6-1,TRBJ1-1,TRBD1,many,TGTGCCAGCTTCCACCCCGGGACAGGGACTGAAGCTTTCTTT,CASFHPGTGTEAFF
TRBV5-6,TRBJ1-6,NA,NA,TGTGCCAGCACGCAGGGCCTCGGGCTCAATTCACCCCTCCACTTT,CASTQGLGLNSPLHF
TRBV20-1,TRBJ2-2,NA,NA,TGCAGTGCTAGAAGGCTAGGCCCTAACTCCGGGGAGCTGTTTTTT,CSARRLGPNSGELFF
TRBV7-2,TRBJ1-3,NA,few,TGTGCCAGCAGCTTAGGCTGGGGATCAGGAAACACCATATATTTT,CASSLGWGSGNTIYF
TRBV4-2,TRBJ2-1,NA,few,TGTGCCAGCAGCCCCCTTAATCGGAACAGCTCCTACAATGAGCAGTTCTTC,CASSPLNRNSSYNEQFF